This TCR beta chain was captured in a study of early T cells in non-severe SARS-CoV-2 infection. Study-wide points: Comparison of clonotypes with VDJdb favored anti-spike CD8 responses while missing private and CD4 specificities.

This CDR3 is 17 amino acids long. The ends were cut back, 2 bases at V and 0 bases at J, with 14 bases in the middle. Germline loops: CDR1 SGHRS, CDR2 YFSETQ. TCRdb redid the calling of the 5' RACE reads with MiXCR, one entry per CDR3 protein. The sample lists some 50,000 distinct CDR3 sequences; 7% to 10% were seen once. This clonotype was recorded at least ten times. Its specificity is not known. This rearrangement joins TRBV5-1 to TRBJ2-2; D perhaps matches TRBD2 (5 bases). This sequence originates from an adult who was a healthcare worker with PCR-confirmed SARS-CoV-2 infection or an uninfected control (not recorded which). The sequenced material came from whole blood. CDR3: CASSFTSPTPNTGELFF. CDR3 nucleotides: TGCGCCAGCAGCTTTACTAGTCCTACACCGAACACCGGGGAGCTGTTTTTT.